Sequencing of this TCR beta chain was carried out in a study of blood T cells in healthy people across ages. A second PCR, run for roughly 7 to 11 cycles, used a sample-barcoded 5' primer plus a J-beta primer mix. MiXCR was run by TCRdb on the 5' RACE reads, yielding one entry per CDR3 protein. This table has approximately 830,000 distinct CDR3 sequences, less than 80% appearing once. Each sample yielded at least 7 million isolated PBMCs. The source material was blood. The clonotype comes from a man aged 30 to 45 in good health.

CDR3 protein: CASSSGQVEGELFF. Here the CDR3 DNA reads TGTGCCAGCAGCTCTGGACAGGTTGAGGGGGAGCTGTTTTTT. The gene calls are TRBV7-3 and TRBJ2-2, with 7 bases aligning to TRBD1. Germline-derived CDR1 and CDR2 are SGHTA and FQGTGA. Trimming removed 4 bases from V and 8 bases from J; junction bases left unmatched: 7. This CDR3 region has 14 residues. The full variable domain, its missing parts supplied by reference TRBV7-3 and TRBJ2-2, is GAGVSQTPSNKVTEKGKYVELRCDPISGHTALYWYRQSLGQGPEFLIYFQGTGAADDSGLPNDRFFAVRPEGSVSTLKIQRTERGDSAVYLCASSSGQVEGELFFGEGSRLTVL.